This T cell receptor beta chain is drawn from a study of a mutant IDH1 vaccine in newly diagnosed glioma. Study overall: Therapy received beforehand was radiotherapy, temozolomide, or both, with most patients given both.

A word on this clone: The antigen is not known.

TCRdb's copy holds only in-frame clones and misses some; the assay was immunoSEQ multiplex PCR. The sample has around 58,000 clones, 81% seen once. Documented time point: week 5, during vaccination. Every single dose of the vaccine, 300 ug of mutant IDH1 20-mer peptide, came with topical imiquimod. Sequenced material: PBMCs, taken from a glioma patient whose treatment included an IDH1 peptide vaccine. The clonotype originates from a man aged 25 to 40 with glioma.

The CDR3 bases are TGTGCCAGCAGCCAAGATCGGGACAGGGGGCAGGGCTACACCTTC. It yields the protein CASSQDRDRGQGYTF. This chain connects TRBV4-2 to TRBJ1-2, with 12 bases fitting TRBD1. This CDR3 contains 15 residues. Germline V gene data show CDR1 as LGHNA and CDR2 as YNFKEQ. After removal of 0 bases from V and 8 bases from J, the junction contained 4 bases not matched to a gene.